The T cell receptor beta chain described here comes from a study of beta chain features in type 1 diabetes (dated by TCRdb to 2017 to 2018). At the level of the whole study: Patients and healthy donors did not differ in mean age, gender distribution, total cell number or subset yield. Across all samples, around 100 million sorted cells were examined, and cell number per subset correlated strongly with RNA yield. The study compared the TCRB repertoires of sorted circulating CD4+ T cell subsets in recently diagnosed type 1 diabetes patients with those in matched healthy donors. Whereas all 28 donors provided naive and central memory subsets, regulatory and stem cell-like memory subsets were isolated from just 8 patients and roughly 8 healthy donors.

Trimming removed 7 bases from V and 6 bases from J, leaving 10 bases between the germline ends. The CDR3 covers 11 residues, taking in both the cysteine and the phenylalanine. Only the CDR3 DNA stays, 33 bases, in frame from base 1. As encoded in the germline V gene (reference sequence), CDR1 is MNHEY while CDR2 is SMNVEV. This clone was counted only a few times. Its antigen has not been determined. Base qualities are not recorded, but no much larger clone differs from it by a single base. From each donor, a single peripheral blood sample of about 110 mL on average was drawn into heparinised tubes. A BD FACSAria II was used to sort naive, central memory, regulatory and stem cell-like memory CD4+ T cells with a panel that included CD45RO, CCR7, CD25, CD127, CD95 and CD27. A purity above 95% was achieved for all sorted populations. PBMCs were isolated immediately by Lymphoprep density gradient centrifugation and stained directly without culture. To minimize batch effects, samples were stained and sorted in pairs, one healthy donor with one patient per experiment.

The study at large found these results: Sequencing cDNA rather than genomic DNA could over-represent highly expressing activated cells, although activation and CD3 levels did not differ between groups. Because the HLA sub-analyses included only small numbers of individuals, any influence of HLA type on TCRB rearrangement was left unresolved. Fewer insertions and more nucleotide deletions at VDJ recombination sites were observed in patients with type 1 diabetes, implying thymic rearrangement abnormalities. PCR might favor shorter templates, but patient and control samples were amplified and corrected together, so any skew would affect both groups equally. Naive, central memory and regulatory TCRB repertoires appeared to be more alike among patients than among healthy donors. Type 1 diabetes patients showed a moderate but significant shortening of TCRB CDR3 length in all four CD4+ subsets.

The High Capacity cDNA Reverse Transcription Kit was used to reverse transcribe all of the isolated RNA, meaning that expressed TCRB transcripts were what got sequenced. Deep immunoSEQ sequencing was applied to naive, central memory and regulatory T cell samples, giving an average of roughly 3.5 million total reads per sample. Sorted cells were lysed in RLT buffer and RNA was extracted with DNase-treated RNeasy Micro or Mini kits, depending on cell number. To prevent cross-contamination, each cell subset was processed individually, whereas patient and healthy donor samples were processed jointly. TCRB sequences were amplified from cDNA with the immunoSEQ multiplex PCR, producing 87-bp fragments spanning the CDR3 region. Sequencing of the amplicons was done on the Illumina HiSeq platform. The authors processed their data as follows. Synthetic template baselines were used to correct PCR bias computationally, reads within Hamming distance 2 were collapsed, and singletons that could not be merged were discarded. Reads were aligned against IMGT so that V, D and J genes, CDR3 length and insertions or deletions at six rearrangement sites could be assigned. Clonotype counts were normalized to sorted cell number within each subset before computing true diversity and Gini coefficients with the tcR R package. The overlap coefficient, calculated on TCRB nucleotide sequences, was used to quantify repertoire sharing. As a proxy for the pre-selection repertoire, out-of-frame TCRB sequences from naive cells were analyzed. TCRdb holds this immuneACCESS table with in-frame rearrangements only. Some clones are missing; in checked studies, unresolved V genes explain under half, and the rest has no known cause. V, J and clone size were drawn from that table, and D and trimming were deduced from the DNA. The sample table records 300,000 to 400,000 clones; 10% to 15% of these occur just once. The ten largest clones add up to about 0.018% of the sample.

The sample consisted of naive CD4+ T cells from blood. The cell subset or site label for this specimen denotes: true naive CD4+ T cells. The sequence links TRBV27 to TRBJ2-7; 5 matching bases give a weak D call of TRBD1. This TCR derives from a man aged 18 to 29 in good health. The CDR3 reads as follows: CASKRRGEQYF. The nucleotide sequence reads TGTGCCAGCAAGAGAAGGGGCGAGCAGTACTTC.